The text below deals with one TCR beta chain. The antigen is undetermined. Looked up from germline, CDR1 is SQVTM and CDR2 is ANQGSEA. CDR3 length: 14 residues. The data are from a study of T cells expressing NK-cell markers. About the research overall: Sorted CD3+CD56+NKG2C+, CD3+CD56+NKG2C- and CD3+CD56-NKG2C+ T-cell subsets were beta-chain profiled. Overall study findings and caveats: Evidence did not settle whether expanded NKG2C+ T cell clones targeted HCMV. The same clonotypes also predominated in the CD3+CD56-NKG2C+ fraction of several donors.

One entry per CDR3 protein, without DNA, is what TCRdb gives after re-calling the 5' RACE reads. Its listing shows about 260,000 distinct CDR3 sequences. The receptor comes from a young man in good health. The rearrangement links TRBV29-1 to TRBJ2-1. Sequenced: blood T cells: a sorted CD56 or NKG2C T cell subset, CD4+ or CD8+ T cells, or bulk PBMC T cells (not recorded which). The CDR3 sequence is CSVDLTRAHNEQFF.